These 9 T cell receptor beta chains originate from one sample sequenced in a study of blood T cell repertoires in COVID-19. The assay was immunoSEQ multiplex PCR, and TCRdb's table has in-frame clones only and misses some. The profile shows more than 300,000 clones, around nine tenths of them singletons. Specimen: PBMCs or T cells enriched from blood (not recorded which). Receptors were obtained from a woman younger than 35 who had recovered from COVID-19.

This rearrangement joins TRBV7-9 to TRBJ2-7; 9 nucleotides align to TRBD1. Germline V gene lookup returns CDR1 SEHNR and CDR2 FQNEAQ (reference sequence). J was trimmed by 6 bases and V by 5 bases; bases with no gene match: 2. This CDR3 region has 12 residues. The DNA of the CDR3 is TGTGCCAGCAGCCCGGACAGGGGCGAGCAGTACTTC. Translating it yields CASSPDRGEQYF.

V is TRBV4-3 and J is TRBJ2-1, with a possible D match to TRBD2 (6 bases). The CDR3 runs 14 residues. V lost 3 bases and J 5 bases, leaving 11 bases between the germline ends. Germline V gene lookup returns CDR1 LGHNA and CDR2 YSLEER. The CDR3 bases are TGCGCCAGCAGCCACACTAGCCAGGACAATGAGCAGTTCTTC. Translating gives CASSHTSQDNEQFF.

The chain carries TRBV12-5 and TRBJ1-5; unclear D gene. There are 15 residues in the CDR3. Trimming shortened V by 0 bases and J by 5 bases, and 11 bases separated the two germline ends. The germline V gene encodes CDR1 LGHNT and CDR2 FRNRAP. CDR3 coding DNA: TGTGCTAGTGGTTTGGTATTAACGGGATATCAGCCCCAGCATTTT. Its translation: CASGLVLTGYQPQHF.

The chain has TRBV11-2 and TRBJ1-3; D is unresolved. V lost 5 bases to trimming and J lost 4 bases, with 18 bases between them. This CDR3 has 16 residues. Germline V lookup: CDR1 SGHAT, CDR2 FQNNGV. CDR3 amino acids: CASSVRGALLGNTIYF. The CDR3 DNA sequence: TGTGCCAGCAGCGTAAGAGGAGCGCTTTTAGGAAACACCATATATTTT.

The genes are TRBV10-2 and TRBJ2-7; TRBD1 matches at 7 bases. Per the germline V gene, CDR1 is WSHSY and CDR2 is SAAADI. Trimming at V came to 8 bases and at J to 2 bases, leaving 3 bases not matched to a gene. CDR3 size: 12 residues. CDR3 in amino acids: CASLGTAYEQYF. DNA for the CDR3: TGCGCCAGCTTAGGGACAGCCTACGAGCAGTACTTC.

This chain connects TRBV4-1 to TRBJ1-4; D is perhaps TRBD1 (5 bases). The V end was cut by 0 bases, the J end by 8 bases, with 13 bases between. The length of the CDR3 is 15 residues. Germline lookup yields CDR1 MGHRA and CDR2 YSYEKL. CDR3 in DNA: TGCGCCAGCAGCCAAGAGGGCAGGGAGGGCGAAAAACTGTTTTTT. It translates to CASSQEGREGEKLFF.

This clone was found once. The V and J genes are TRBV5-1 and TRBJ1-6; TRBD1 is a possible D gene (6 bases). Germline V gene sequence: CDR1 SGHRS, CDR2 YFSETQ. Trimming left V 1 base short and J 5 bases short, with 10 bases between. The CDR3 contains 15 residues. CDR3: CASSLIRGDNSPLHF. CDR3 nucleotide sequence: TGCGCCAGCAGCTTGATCAGGGGCGATAATTCACCCCTCCACTTT.

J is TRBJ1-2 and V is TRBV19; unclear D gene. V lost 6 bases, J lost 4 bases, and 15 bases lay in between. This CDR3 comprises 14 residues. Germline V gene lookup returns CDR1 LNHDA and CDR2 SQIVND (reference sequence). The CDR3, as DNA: TGTGCCAGTAGCCCTAGGCCAGACCTCTATGGCTACACCTTC. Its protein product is CASSPRPDLYGYTF.

CDR3 coding DNA: TGTGCCAGCAGTGAATGGGGACTGGTGAACACTGAAGCTTTCTTT. It encodes CASSEWGLVNTEAFF. This chain uses TRBV6-1 with TRBJ1-1; TRBD1 might be the D (5 bases). This CDR3 comprises 15 residues. Trimming removed 2 bases from V and 0 bases from J, with 10 bases in between. The germline CDR1 and CDR2 sequences are MNHNS and SASEGT.